Presented here are 10 T cell receptor beta chains from one specimen sequenced in a study of CD8 T cells in ankylosing spondylitis. Which antigens these TCRs recognize remains unknown. Study results and caveats: Roughly 8 highly homologous variants made up a TCR beta motif that seemed to typify ankylosing spondylitis blood.

TCRdb used MiXCR to reprocess the 5' RACE reads, holding one entry per CDR3 protein. The table includes about 210,000 distinct CDR3 sequences, around 7.9% detected once. Material for sequencing was blood, either unsorted or a sorted T cell fraction (not recorded which). Receptor source: a male donor with ankylosing spondylitis.

This clonotype was observed at least ten times. This sequence joins TRBV7-8 and TRBJ1-1, with D uncertain. Per the germline V gene, CDR1 is SGHVS and CDR2 is FQNEAQ. V lost 3 bases, J lost 3 bases, and 8 bases lay in between. The CDR3 totals 13 residues. The CDR3 reads CASSFHRDTEAFF. As DNA, the CDR3 is TGTGCCAGCAGCTTTCACAGAGACACTGAAGCTTTCTTT.

As for this clonotype: The limits of the CDR3 on the DNA are not certain, so only TCRdb's listed CDR3 is given. The genes are TRBV7-9 and TRBJ1-2; TRBD1 is the table's D call and was not checked against the DNA. Germline V lookup: CDR1 SEHNR, CDR2 FQNEAQ (reference sequence). 11 amino acids form the CDR3, both terminal residues included. This chain's CDR3 is CASSFGQGNTF.

This clonotype was counted many times. V and J are TRBV7-9 and TRBJ2-7; TRBD2 matches 10 bases. V was pared by 5 bases and J by 2 bases, with 3 bases of the junction left unmatched. From germline, CDR1 is SEHNR and CDR2 FQNEAQ (reference sequence). The CDR3 is made up of 14 amino acids. The CDR3: CASSPSGSPYEQYF. CDR3 sequence (DNA): TGTGCCAGCAGCCCTAGCGGGAGTCCCTACGAGCAGTACTTC. Full variable domain (rest looked up from reference TRBV7-9 and TRBJ2-7): DTGVSQNPRHKITKRGQNVTFRCDPISEHNRLYWYRQTLGQGPEFLTYFQNEAQLEKSRLLSDRFSAERPKGSFSTLEIQRTEQGDSAMYLCASSPSGSPYEQYFGPGTRLTVT.

This clonotype was counted ten times or more. V gene TRBV3-1 combines with J gene TRBJ2-1; D is ambiguous. Germline V gene sequence: CDR1 LGHDT, CDR2 YNNKEL (reference sequence). V shed 0 bases and J shed 2 bases, with 8 bases lying between them. This CDR3 has 15 residues. The CDR3 is CASSQELSPYNEQFF. The DNA for the CDR3 is TGTGCCAGCAGCCAAGAACTCTCCCCCTACAATGAGCAGTTCTTC.

This clonotype was observed once. This chain connects TRBV20-1 to TRBJ2-2; 8 bases are shared with TRBD2. Germline lookup yields CDR1 DFQATT and CDR2 SNEGSKA (reference sequence). This CDR3 comprises 14 residues. V lost 0 bases to trimming and J lost 4 bases; unmatched junction nucleotides: 1. Here the CDR3 DNA reads TGCAGTGCTAGAGAGGCGGGAGGCACCGGGGAGCTGTTTTTT. Translated, it gives CSAREAGGTGELFF.

V is TRBV20-1 and J is TRBJ1-6; D remains ambiguous. V lost 5 bases, J lost 10 bases, and 15 bases lay in between. Germline V CDR1 and CDR2: DFQATT, SNEGSKA (reference sequence). The length of the CDR3 is 13 residues. CDR3 coding DNA: TGCAGTGCTCGACCCGGAGGCAGCTCACCCCTCCACTTT. Protein sequence: CSARPGGSSPLHF.

At least ten counts were recorded for this clonotype. V is TRBV12-3 or TRBV12-4 and J is TRBJ1-2, with 8 bases fitting TRBD1. The CDR3 length is 15 residues. Losses at the gene ends were 2 bases for V and 4 bases for J; bases not matched to a gene: 6. CDR3: CASSLSQGATYGYTF. Here the CDR3 DNA reads TGTGCCAGCAGTTTAAGTCAGGGGGCGACCTATGGCTACACCTTC.

This clonotype was counted ten times or more. The V call is TRBV6-5, the J call TRBJ2-1; D uncertain. The CDR3 totals 14 residues. Trimming pared 0 bases from V and 3 bases from J, leaving 6 bases between. The V gene's germline CDR1 is MNHEY and CDR2 SVGAGI. The CDR3 DNA is TGTGCCAGCAGTTACTCGTCGGGCTACAATGAGCAGTTCTTC. It yields the protein CASSYSSGYNEQFF.

J is TRBJ1-2 and V is TRBV29-1; no clear D gene. V gave up 0 bases and J gave up 4 bases, with 9 bases separating them. CDR1 is SQVTM, CDR2 ANQGSEA, per germline. The length of the CDR3 is 13 residues. The CDR3 DNA reads as TGCAGCGTTGAAGATCCAGGACCCTATGGCTACACCTTC. Translation: CSVEDPGPYGYTF.

Comments on this clonotype: With a much larger clone just one base away, this may be a read error. The chain recombines TRBV6-1 with TRBJ2-7; maybe TRBD2 (6 bases). CDR3 length: 14 amino acids. Germline assignment: CDR1 MNHNS and CDR2 SASEGT. CDR3 protein: CASTEEEGRYEQYF. DNA of the CDR3: TGTGCCAGCACTGAAGAGGAGGGTAGGTACGAGCAGTACTTC.